The 7 T cell receptor beta chains in this list originate from one sample, sequenced in a study of shared T cell receptors in the human thymus. The table came from immunoSEQ multiplex PCR; TCRdb's copy has only in-frame clones and leaves some out. The table shows roughly 700,000 clones, with more than 75% occurring only once. This sample was shared with a second study, whose subject was human thymus T cells.

Material: thymocytes. The receptors derive from a boy less than two years old with a congenital heart defect.

This chain uses TRBV15 with TRBJ2-1; 8 bases fit TRBD2. Germline V gene lookup returns CDR1 LNHNV and CDR2 YYDKDF (reference sequence). V lost 6 bases and J lost 0; bases outside the gene matches: 13. The CDR3 has 18 amino acids. CDR3 in DNA: TGTGCCACCAGAAGGGAGACTAGCGCCCCCCGCTCCTACAATGAGCAGTTCTTC. This gives the protein CATRRETSAPRSYNEQFF.

The V and J genes are TRBV15 and TRBJ2-7, with a weak D call TRBD1 (6 bases). Germline CDR1 LNHNV, CDR2 YYDKDF (reference sequence). Trimming shortened V by 2 bases and J by 1 base, and 15 bases separated the two germline ends. This CDR3 contains 16 residues. The CDR3 here is CATSRLARDTSYEQYF. The CDR3 region has the DNA TGTGCCACCAGCAGACTCGCCCGGGACACGTCCTACGAGCAGTACTTC.

The rearrangement links TRBV2 to TRBJ2-7; D is unclear. Trimming pared 1 base from V and 3 bases from J, leaving 10 bases between. Germline-derived CDR1 and CDR2 are SNHLY and FYNNEI. This CDR3 has 14 amino acids. The CDR3 reads CASSEEAGNYEQYF. The CDR3 nucleotides read TGTGCCAGCAGTGAAGAGGCAGGTAACTACGAGCAGTACTTC.

The genes are TRBV28 and TRBJ2-3; TRBD2 matches at 12 bases. Germline values: CDR1 MDHEN, CDR2 SYDVKM. The length of the CDR3 is 20 residues. Losses at the gene ends were 6 bases for V and 0 bases for J; bases not matched to a gene: 16. The CDR3 DNA reads TGTGCCAGCAGCCTCCCGACTAGCGGGAGATCCCATTCTAGCACAGATACGCAGTATTTT. As protein: CASSLPTSGRSHSSTDTQYF.

The chain combines TRBV27 with TRBJ2-1, with unresolved D. CDR1 is MNHEY, CDR2 SMNVEV, per germline (reference sequence). The CDR3 is made up of 15 amino acids. Deletions cut 1 base from V and 7 bases from J, with 14 bases between. CDR3 sequence (DNA): TGTGCCAGCAGTTTATACGGCGGCAGAATGAATGAGCAGTTCTTC. Its translation is CASSLYGGRMNEQFF.

This clone occurred a few times. The CDR3 is CASSITADQPQHF. CDR3 in DNA: TGTGCCAGCAGTATTACAGCGGATCAGCCCCAGCATTTT. The rearrangement joins TRBV6-1 to TRBJ1-5; D not certain. Trimming took off 5 bases at V and 5 bases at J, with 10 bases between the two ends. The germline gives CDR1 MNHNS, CDR2 SASEGT. The CDR3 is 13 amino acids.

This clone was recorded a few times. The genes are TRBV27 and TRBJ2-3, with 10 bases fitting TRBD2. The CDR3 is 15 residues long. CDR1 is MNHEY and CDR2 is SMNVEV in the germline V gene (reference sequence). Unmatched junction bases numbered 15, after V lost 11 bases and J lost 7 bases. In DNA, the CDR3 is TGTGCCTCTCGTAGCGGGAGGACTCTCTTCCATACGCAGTATTTT. Residues: CASRSGRTLFHTQYF.